The clone carrying this T cell receptor (beta chain) turned up a few times. Antigen specificity is unknown. CDR1 is MGHRA and CDR2 is YSYEKL in the germline V gene. V was cut by 2 bases and J by 5 bases, with 12 bases left in between. The CDR3 is 14 amino acids. The authors ran a second PCR of about 7 to 11 cycles using a sample-barcoded 5' primer and a J-beta primer mix. TCRdb reprocessed the 5' RACE reads via MiXCR and lists one record per CDR3 protein. The table shows 600,000 to 900,000 distinct CDR3 sequences, with under 30% occurring only once. Each sample gave at least 6.5 million isolated PBMCs. The data were obtained in a study of blood T cells in healthy people across ages. General observations from the study: Higher naive T cell percentage went strongly together with higher TCR beta diversity.

These data were also reused for a study on T cells of mothers and their children. From that paper: The authors added sample barcodes and 2-4 random nucleotides using the M1S primer of the second PCR. Mothers and children who were related shared slightly more overlap than unrelated pairs, but not significantly more.

This rearrangement joins TRBV4-1 to TRBJ1-1; D is ambiguous. Material for sequencing was blood. The TCR comes from a boy aged 10-17 years in good health. The CDR3 DNA is TGCGCCAGCAGCCAACTACTTGCAAGGACTGAAGCTTTCTTT. This encodes CASSQLLARTEAFF.